This T cell receptor (beta chain) was observed in a study of blood T cell repertoires in COVID-19. In the authors' methods: Amplification from reference gene primers served as the basis for estimated nucleated cell counts. The repertoire was sequenced with immunoSEQ multiplex PCR; TCRdb's copy has only in-frame clones and lacks some. V and J calls and clone size are those listed in that table; D and trimming were worked out from the DNA. This sample has 110,000 or so clones, with about 88% found just once. Trimming removed 5 bases from V and 4 bases from J; junction bases left unmatched: 3. The CDR3 totals 14 residues. Germline-derived CDR1 and CDR2 are SGHTA and FQGTGA.

The chain carries TRBV7-3 and TRBJ2-5, with 11 bases lining up with TRBD2. The source is a woman in her seventies who had recovered from COVID-19. The specimen sequenced was peripheral blood. This CDR3 is CASSPTSGGETQYF. The CDR3 nucleotides are TGTGCCAGCAGCCCAACTAGCGGGGGAGAGACCCAGTACTTC.